This T cell receptor (beta chain) was recorded in a study of T cells in Graves' hyperthyroidism and ophthalmopathy (dated 2019 in TCRdb). Context from the whole study: Peripheral blood was collected at initial diagnosis, before any treatment. To identify distinguishing TCR V-J signatures, a discovery cohort of roughly 100 patients was used, comprising 43 with Graves' ophthalmopathy and around 60 with stable Graves' hyperthyroidism. In addition, the study compared T-cell repertoires in thyroid tissue and in blood from roughly 6 Graves' hyperthyroidism patients. TCR Vbeta CDR3 sequencing of 135 peripheral blood samples (about 45 ophthalmopathy, about 74 hyperthyroidism and approximately 17 progressor patients) is reported in the paper. The 100 discovery patients were randomly divided into training and test sets at a 7:3 ratio. Following sampling, methimazole starting at 30 mg daily was given to hyperthyroidism patients, and high-dose intravenous methylprednisolone was given to ophthalmopathy patients. Whether ophthalmopathy could be predicted prospectively was tested in an independent validation cohort made up of roughly 19 hyperthyroidism patients plus 17 patients who later progressed to ophthalmopathy.

Stable Graves' hyperthyroidism was defined as the absence of progression to ophthalmopathy over 18 months of follow-up. Hyperthyroidism patients were aged 18 to 65 years and newly diagnosed, with disease duration of less than 2 months. Any patient with an uncontrolled infection, another autoimmune disease, pregnancy or lactation was excluded. Diagnoses relied on clinical symptoms, serum thyroxine and TRAb, thyroid ultrasound and orbital computed tomography. Ficoll-Paque density gradient centrifugation was used to isolate PBMCs from about 9 ml of fresh peripheral blood. Total RNA was extracted with Trizol reagent, and quality was checked on an Agilent 2100 Bioanalyzer. Amplification of TCR beta CDR3 regions was carried out from RNA transcripts. The first round of RT-PCR for the TCR CDR3 was performed with the HTBI primer set and the Qiagen OneStep RT-PCR kit. Libraries were constructed in a second round of multiplex PCR, after which size selection and purification were carried out. The libraries were sequenced on an Illumina HiSeq2000 using paired-end 100 bp reads. As for how the authors treated the data: SOAPnuke was used to process the raw data, removing reads that contained adapters or uncalled bases, had a mean Phred below 15, or lacked an exact match to the constant primer or identifier. High-quality paired reads were merged with COPE v1.2.5, and unique nucleotide sequences were defined as clonotypes. Clonotypes were aligned to IMGT TRBV, TRBD and TRBJ reference segments using MiTCR v1.1. The analysis was restricted to V-J combinations with a frequency above 0.0001, which together covered roughly 99% of the repertoires. The TCS score was defined as F50 (clonal expansion) divided by E x V (chaos), with BLOSUM62-based TCRdist calculated between CDR3 peptides within each V-J. Welch's t-statistics and random forest reduced fewer than 600 V-J features to 13, which were used in a naive Bayes classifier (R e1071). TCRdb reworked the public reads: Q25 trimming with fastp, MiXCR clone assembly, productive beta chains retained. Every distinct CDR3 protein forms one entry, paired with its most common genes and DNA. The V and J calls come from TCRdb's annotation, not from the publication. For this sample the table gives 300,000 or so distinct CDR3 sequences, of which roughly 18% were detected only once. The ten largest clones take up less than 65% of the sample.

Results and caveats for the whole study, not just this receptor: Blood samples also contained most of the expanded thyroid clonotypes (frequency above 0.001), which suggests that blood repertoires may reflect thyroid immune responses. A model built on a 13 V-J signature distinguished ophthalmopathy from stable hyperthyroidism, reaching over 85% sensitivity and about 81% specificity in cross-validation and 80%/75% in testing. In validation, progression to ophthalmopathy was predicted by the model with around 71% sensitivity and around 76% specificity, a median of approximately 6.5 months before onset. Sample size was not statistically predetermined, and investigators were not blinded to group allocation.

Relative to germline, V is 1 base shorter and J is 8 bases shorter, with 8 bases between their ends. From a lookup of the germline V gene (reference sequence), CDR1 and CDR2 are DFQATT and SNEGSKA. Including the terminal cysteine and phenylalanine, the CDR3 comprises 11 residues. CDR3 DNA is the only sequence kept; it has 33 bases, read in frame from the first base. For this clonotype: The target of this receptor is not known. No much larger clone exists at a distance of one base, and base qualities are not known.

Recombination linked TRBV20-1 to TRBJ1-2; there is no confident call for the D gene. Sequences were obtained from blood. The receptor comes from a woman between 50 and 59 years old with Graves' hyperthyroidism. The CDR3 region reads CSARGAQGYTF. The DNA reads as follows: TGCAGTGCTAGAGGGGCGCAGGGCTACACCTTC.